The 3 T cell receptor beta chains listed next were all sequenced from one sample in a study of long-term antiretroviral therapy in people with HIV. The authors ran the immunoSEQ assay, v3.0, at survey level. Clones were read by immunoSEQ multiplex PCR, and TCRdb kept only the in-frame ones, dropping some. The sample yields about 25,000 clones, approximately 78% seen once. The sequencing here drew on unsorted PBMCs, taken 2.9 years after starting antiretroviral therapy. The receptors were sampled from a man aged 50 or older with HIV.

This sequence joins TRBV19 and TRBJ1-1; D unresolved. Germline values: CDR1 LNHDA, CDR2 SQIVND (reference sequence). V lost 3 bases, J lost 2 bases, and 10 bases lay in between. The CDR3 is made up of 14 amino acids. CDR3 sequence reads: CASSITWGNTEAFF. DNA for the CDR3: TGTGCCAGTAGTATCACGTGGGGAAACACTGAAGCTTTCTTT.

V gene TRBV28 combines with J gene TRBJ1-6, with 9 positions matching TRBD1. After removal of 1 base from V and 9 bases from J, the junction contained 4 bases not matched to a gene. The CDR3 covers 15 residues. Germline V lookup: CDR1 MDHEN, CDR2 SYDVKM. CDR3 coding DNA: TGTGCCAGCAGTTTATCGACAGGGGGAAGTTCACCCCTCCACTTT. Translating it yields CASSLSTGGSSPLHF.

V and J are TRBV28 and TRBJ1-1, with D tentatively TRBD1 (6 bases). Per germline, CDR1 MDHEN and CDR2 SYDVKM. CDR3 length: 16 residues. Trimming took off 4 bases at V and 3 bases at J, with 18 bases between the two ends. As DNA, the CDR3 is TGTGCCAGCAGTTGCCACCTCCGGGACACCGACACTGAAGCTTTCTTT. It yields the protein CASSCHLRDTDTEAFF.